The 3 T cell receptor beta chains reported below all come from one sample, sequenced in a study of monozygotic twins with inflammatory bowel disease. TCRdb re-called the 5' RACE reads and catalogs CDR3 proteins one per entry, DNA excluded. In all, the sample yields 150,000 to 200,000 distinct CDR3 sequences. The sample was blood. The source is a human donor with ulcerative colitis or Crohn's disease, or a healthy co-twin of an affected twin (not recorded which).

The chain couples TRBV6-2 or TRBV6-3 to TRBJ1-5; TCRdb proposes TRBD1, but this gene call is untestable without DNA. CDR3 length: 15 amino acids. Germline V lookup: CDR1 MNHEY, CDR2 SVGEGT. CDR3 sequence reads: CASSYGGQVNQPQHF.

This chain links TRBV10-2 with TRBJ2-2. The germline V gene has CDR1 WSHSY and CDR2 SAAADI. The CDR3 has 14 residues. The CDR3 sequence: CASSPQVYTGELFF.

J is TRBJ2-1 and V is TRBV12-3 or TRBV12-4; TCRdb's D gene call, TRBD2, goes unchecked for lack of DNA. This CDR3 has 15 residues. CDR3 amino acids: CASIPTSGSQREQFF.